This T cell receptor (beta chain) was captured by sequencing in a study of radiotherapy plus CTLA-4 blockade in lung cancer. General study results and limits: The study found tumor-derived TCR clones expanded in blood after radiotherapy plus ipilimumab.

About this clone itself: No antigen is known for it.

Trimming shortened V by 2 bases and J by 0 bases, and 11 bases separated the two germline ends. In germline, CDR1 is LGHNA, CDR2 YSLEER. The CDR3 contains 15 residues. TCRdb's copy holds only in-frame clones and misses some; the assay was immunoSEQ multiplex PCR. The sample gives 90,000 to 130,000 clones, roughly 77% of which show up once; around 3.3% is in the top ten. The chain is built from TRBV4-3 and TRBJ2-7; the D is unclear. The clonotype comes from a human donor with non-small cell lung cancer that progressed on radiotherapy plus ipilimumab. Some clones in this sample may be carry-over from other donors' samples. This sample comprised peripheral blood, obtained from a patient treated with radiotherapy plus ipilimumab. The CDR3 DNA sequence: TGCGCCAGCAGCCAACAGGTGACGAGCTCCTACGAGCAGTACTTC. It codes for CASSQQVTSSYEQYF.